The rows below give T cell receptor beta chains drawn from one sample of a study of cytomegalovirus exposure and HLA in healthy donors. Libraries were prepared by immunoSEQ multiplex PCR; TCRdb keeps only in-frame clonotypes and omits some of them. This sample has 250,000 to 350,000 clones, with roughly 86% found just once. Sequencing was performed on PBMCs. Receptor source: a man aged 30-40 years in good health and CMV-seronegative. Each CDR3 is given without its conserved first and last residue. A D gene is named only where the DNA matches it firmly.

J: TRBJ1-6
V: TRBV6-5
D: .
CDR3: ASSYRRGGNSPLH

J: TRBJ2-1
V: TRBV6-4
D: TRBD2
CDR3: ASRPSGGTEQF

J: TRBJ1-5
V: TRBV5-1
D: .
CDR3: ASSLDRFNQPQH

J: TRBJ1-3
V: TRBV5-4
D: .
CDR3: ASSSKRDISGNTIY

J: TRBJ1-1
V: TRBV7-9
D: .
CDR3: ASSYGFGKTEAF

J: TRBJ1-2
V: TRBV19
D: .
CDR3: ASAGYGYT

J: TRBJ1-2
V: TRBV30
D: .
CDR3: AWSVTGTRSGYT

J: TRBJ1-1
V: TRBV6-5
D: TRBD1
CDR3: ASSFSDREGTEAF

J: TRBJ2-1
V: TRBV6-1
D: .
CDR3: ASSQNYEQF

J: TRBJ1-5
V: TRBV6-1
D: .
CDR3: ASSEVQGSNQPQH

J: TRBJ1-6
V: TRBV9
D: TRBD1
CDR3: ASSADRGGGNSPLH

J: TRBJ1-3
V: TRBV4-2
D: TRBD1
CDR3: ASSQHPTGFGNTIY

J: TRBJ2-7
V: TRBV5-4
D: TRBD1
CDR3: ASSLEGQGVTYEQY

J: TRBJ2-3
V: TRBV7-2
D: TRBD1
CDR3: ASGPQTGPDTQY

J: TRBJ2-7
V: TRBV7-9
D: TRBD2
CDR3: ASSSLAASYEQY

J: TRBJ1-2
V: TRBV13
D: .
CDR3: ASSLRGARLRGYT

J: TRBJ2-2
V: TRBV4-3
D: .
CDR3: ASSPLLSVGSGELF

J: TRBJ1-2
V: TRBV5-6
D: TRBD1
CDR3: ASSRDRVGYGYT

J: TRBJ2-7
V: TRBV6-5
D: .
CDR3: ASSYSRAGSSYEQY

J: TRBJ1-5
V: TRBV5-1
D: TRBD1
CDR3: ASSPAPQGDSNQPQH

J: TRBJ2-3
V: TRBV27
D: .
CDR3: ASSLSLVDTQY

J: TRBJ2-7
V: TRBV21-1
D: .
CDR3: ASTPLAGGWRSYEQY

J: TRBJ2-1
V: TRBV6-6
D: TRBD1
CDR3: ASSLSRQGPYNEQF

J: TRBJ1-4
V: TRBV28
D: TRBD1
CDR3: ASRFSGTGLRNEKLF